Listed here are 28 T cell receptor beta chains from one sample, sequenced in a study of healthy donors' naive CD4 and CD8 T cells. Each TCR library used around 500 ng of total RNA and a linear amplification protocol. One entry per CDR3 protein, called by TCRdb with MiXCR from the reads. The table shows approximately 180,000 distinct CDR3 sequences, with about 74% occurring only once. The source material was naive CD4+ and CD8+ T cells sorted from blood, pooled from several donors. These receptor sequences come from a pool of human donors in good health; the sample pools cells from several healthy donors.

The chain has TRBV10-3 and TRBJ2-5; no reliable D call. CDR1 and CDR2 from the germline V gene are ENHRY and SYGVKD. The CDR3 is 14 amino acids. Trimming shortened V by 4 bases and J by 0 bases, and 9 bases separated the two germline ends. The DNA for the CDR3 is TGTGCCATCAGTGTGAACACCTACCAAGAGACCCAGTACTTC. Its protein product is CAISVNTYQETQYF.

This clonotype was counted once. The V and J genes are TRBV19 and TRBJ2-7; TRBD1 matches at 12 bases. Germline CDR1 and CDR2: LNHDA and SQIVND (reference sequence). The CDR3 is made up of 16 amino acids. V trimming: 7 bases; J trimming: 5 bases; junction bases outside the gene matches: 12. The DNA of the CDR3 is TGTGCCAGTACCGACACTCCGGGACAGGGGGCGAACGAGCAGTACTTC. Its protein is CASTDTPGQGANEQYF.

The V and J genes are TRBV29-1 and TRBJ2-3; 9 nucleotides match TRBD1. J was trimmed by 1 base and V by 7 bases; bases with no gene match: 6. Germline CDR1 reads SQVTM; CDR2 reads ANQGSEA. The CDR3 totals 14 residues. DNA of the CDR3: TGCAGCGCCGGAGGGACAGGGCGCACAGATACGCAGTATTTT. Amino acids: CSAGGTGRTDTQYF.

The V and J genes are TRBV15 and TRBJ1-1, with D unresolved. The CDR3 covers 12 residues. Germline loops: CDR1 LNHNV, CDR2 YYDKDF (reference sequence). Trimming cost V 0 bases and J 5 bases, with 4 bases left between them. CDR3 sequence reads: CATSRDWTEAFF. CDR3 bases: TGTGCCACCAGCAGAGATTGGACTGAAGCTTTCTTT. The entire variable domain, with the rest obtained from reference TRBV15 and TRBJ1-1, is as follows: DAMVIQNPRYQVTQFGKPVTLSCSQTLNHNVMYWYQQKSSQAPKLLFHYYDKDFNNEADTPDNFQSRRPNTSFCFLDIRSPGLGDTAMYLCATSRDWTEAFFGQGTRLTVV.

This clonotype was seen a few times. The J gene is TRBJ1-2, the V gene TRBV30, with 8 positions matching TRBD1. The CDR3 loop spans 11 amino acids. The germline CDR1 and CDR2 sequences are GTSNPN and SVGIG (reference sequence). V lost 5 bases and J lost 7; bases outside the gene matches: 3. The CDR3 reads CAWGRGPGYTF. CDR3 nucleotides: TGTGCCTGGGGCAGGGGGCCTGGCTACACCTTC.

This chain connects TRBV29-1 to TRBJ2-7; D possibly corresponds to TRBD1 (6 bases). In germline, CDR1 is SQVTM, CDR2 ANQGSEA. The V end lost 3 bases, the J end lost 0 bases, and 15 bases lay between the germline ends. The CDR3 covers 15 residues. The CDR3 protein is CSVEEQGTSSYEQYF. DNA of the CDR3: TGCAGCGTTGAGGAGCAGGGGACGAGCTCCTACGAGCAGTACTTC.

This chain links TRBV6-2 or TRBV6-3 with TRBJ2-1; 7 bases fit TRBD2. V gave up 6 bases and J gave up 3 bases; unmatched junction bases: 14. Looked up from germline, CDR1 is MNHEY and CDR2 is SVGEGT. The length of the CDR3 is 17 residues. The CDR3 here is CASSRPSTSAVYNEQFF. The CDR3 DNA follows: TGTGCCAGCAGCCGGCCATCAACTAGCGCCGTCTACAATGAGCAGTTCTTC.

This clonotype has just a few counts. The chain is built from TRBV15 and TRBJ2-6; 8 nucleotides align to TRBD1. Losses at the gene ends were 3 bases for V and 0 bases for J; bases not matched to a gene: 10. The germline V gene has CDR1 LNHNV and CDR2 YYDKDF (reference sequence). This CDR3 is 19 amino acids long. The DNA of the CDR3 is TGTGCCACCAGCAGGGGAACCGGACAGGGCCTCTCTGGGGCCAACGTCCTGACTTTC. Translating it yields CATSRGTGQGLSGANVLTF.

The chain joins TRBV18 to TRBJ1-6, with D tentatively TRBD1 (6 bases). V lost 1 base to trimming and J lost 7 bases, with 14 bases between them. Germline V gives CDR1 KGHSH, CDR2 LQKENI. CDR3 length equals 16 residues. CDR3 nucleotide sequence: TGTGCCAGCTCACCACAAGTCACAGGGTCGAATTCACCCCTCCACTTT. Its protein product is CASSPQVTGSNSPLHF.

Here the CDR3 reads CASSLDVGLALSNEQFF. In DNA, the CDR3 is TGTGCCAGCAGCTTAGACGTCGGACTAGCTCTTTCGAATGAGCAGTTCTTC. This chain joins TRBV11-1 and TRBJ2-1; 8 bases are shared with TRBD2. Germline CDR1 is SGHAT and CDR2 is FQDESV (reference sequence). V trimming: 1 base; J trimming: 7 bases; junction bases outside the gene matches: 12. There are 17 residues in the CDR3.

The gene calls are TRBV6-5 and TRBJ2-3, with D tentatively TRBD1 (6 bases). The germline gives CDR1 MNHEY, CDR2 SVGAGI. V lost 5 bases and J lost 6, with 21 bases in between. This CDR3 has 16 residues. CDR3 DNA sequence: TGTGCCAGCAGTCACCGGGACAAGGGGCTTTTCGATACGCAGTATTTT. Translated: CASSHRDKGLFDTQYF.

The rearrangement links TRBV6-2 or TRBV6-3 to TRBJ2-1, with D perhaps TRBD2 (6 bases). Looked up from germline, CDR1 is MNHEY and CDR2 is SVGEGT. Trimming took off 8 bases at V and 3 bases at J, with 20 bases between the two ends. The CDR3 consists of 16 residues. The CDR3 reads CASSPGALAVYNEQFF. In DNA, the CDR3 is TGTGCCAGCTCCCCGGGCGCACTAGCCGTCTACAATGAGCAGTTCTTC.

This clonotype was seen only a few times. This chain uses TRBV27 with TRBJ2-7, with 13 nucleotides matching TRBD2. V lost 5 bases, J lost 3 bases, and 4 bases stayed unmatched. Germline V gene data show CDR1 as MNHEY and CDR2 as SMNVEV (reference sequence). The CDR3 is made up of 15 amino acids. The CDR3 is CASSHGLAGVYEQYF. As DNA, the CDR3 is TGTGCCAGCAGTCACGGACTAGCGGGAGTCTACGAGCAGTACTTC.

The V gene is TRBV29-1, the J gene TRBJ2-1, with 14 bases identical to TRBD2. In germline, CDR1 is SQVTM, CDR2 ANQGSEA. CDR3 length equals 13 residues. Trimming at V came to 6 bases and at J to 9 bases, leaving 4 bases not matched to a gene. CDR3 amino acids: CSVGTSGSGEQFF. The CDR3 bases are TGCAGCGTCGGGACTAGCGGGAGTGGTGAGCAGTTCTTC.

This chain connects TRBV5-6 to TRBJ1-5, with 9 bases identical to TRBD1. The J segment lost 5 bases and the V segment lost 3 bases, leaving 6 bases of the junction unmatched. Germline values: CDR1 SGHDT, CDR2 YYEEEE. CDR3 size: 15 residues. The CDR3 loop reads CASSWWDRADQPQHF. CDR3 DNA sequence: TGTGCCAGCAGCTGGTGGGACAGGGCGGATCAGCCCCAGCATTTT.

The CDR3 reads CASSQGMRPLNTEAFF. The CDR3 DNA reads as TGTGCCAGCAGTCAGGGGATGAGGCCCTTGAACACTGAAGCTTTCTTT. V and J are TRBV27 and TRBJ1-1; TRBD1 might be the D (6 bases). CDR1 and CDR2 (germline): MNHEY, SMNVEV (reference sequence). Trimming took 5 bases from V and 0 from J, leaving 16 bases between them. The length of the CDR3 is 16 residues.

This chain links TRBV29-1 with TRBJ1-1; D is uncertain. Germline CDR1 is SQVTM and CDR2 is ANQGSEA. The CDR3 totals 15 residues. Trimming stripped 3 bases from V and 3 bases from J, with 17 bases between. CDR3 region: CSVETVDGRDTEAFF. The CDR3 DNA follows: TGCAGCGTTGAGACGGTGGACGGGCGCGACACTGAAGCTTTCTTT.

The rearrangement links TRBV29-1 to TRBJ2-7; 9 bases match TRBD1. Germline trimming cut 7 bases from V and 0 bases from J; bases unmatched to any gene: 7. This CDR3 has 14 amino acids. Germline CDR1 and CDR2: SQVTM and ANQGSEA. CDR3 sequence reads: CSAGQGTFSYEQYF. CDR3 sequence (DNA): TGCAGCGCCGGACAGGGGACCTTCTCCTACGAGCAGTACTTC.

The sample holds a few counts of this clonotype. The genes are TRBV6-5 and TRBJ1-1; 8 bases align to TRBD1. The CDR3 spans 14 residues. Germline values: CDR1 MNHEY, CDR2 SVGAGI. V dropped 6 bases and J dropped 5; count of bases not matched to a gene: 8. This CDR3 reads CASSPDRGDTEAFF. The CDR3 DNA reads TGTGCCAGCAGCCCCGACAGGGGTGATACTGAAGCTTTCTTT.

This sequence joins TRBV29-1 and TRBJ2-3, with no clear D. Germline values: CDR1 SQVTM, CDR2 ANQGSEA. The CDR3 is 15 residues long. With 7 bases removed from V and 6 bases from J, the gap between germline ends came to 23 bases. CDR3 in DNA: TGCAGCGCCTCCGGGCGACGGAATTCATCGGATACGCAGTATTTT. This encodes CSASGRRNSSDTQYF.

There are a few counts of this clonotype. The rearrangement joins TRBV29-1 to TRBJ1-1; TRBD1 matches 7 bases. The CDR3 has 12 residues. Germline values: CDR1 SQVTM, CDR2 ANQGSEA. The ends lost 3 bases at V and 6 bases at J; junction bases unmatched: 4. CDR3 sequence: CSVEKGAAEAFF. The CDR3 coding sequence is TGCAGCGTTGAGAAGGGGGCCGCTGAAGCTTTCTTT.

J is TRBJ1-2 and V is TRBV6-2 or TRBV6-3; TRBD1 might be the D (5 bases). The CDR3 runs to 13 residues. Germline V gene sequence: CDR1 MNHEY, CDR2 SVGEGT. V lost 2 bases and J 4 bases, leaving 8 bases between the germline ends. In DNA form, the CDR3 reads TGTGCCAGCAGTTACGGGGGGACCTATGGCTACACCTTC. The encoded protein is CASSYGGTYGYTF.

DNA for the CDR3: TGTGCCAGCAGCCCCTCTCCAGAGCCCCAAGAGACCCAGTACTTC. This translates into CASSPSPEPQETQYF. This chain links TRBV11-1 with TRBJ2-5; D not resolved. The CDR3 length is 15 residues. The V gene's germline CDR1 is SGHAT and CDR2 FQDESV (reference sequence). The V end lost 5 bases, the J end lost 1 base, and 14 bases lay between the germline ends.

The chain is built from TRBV14 and TRBJ2-1; D is possibly TRBD1 (5 bases). CDR1 and CDR2 (germline): SGHDN, FVKESK. V was clipped by 3 bases and J by 5 bases, with 8 bases between them. This CDR3 has 13 amino acids. The CDR3 DNA follows: TGTGCCAGCAGCCAGGGGCCTCACAATGAGCAGTTCTTC. This encodes CASSQGPHNEQFF.

The genes are TRBV19 and TRBJ2-3, with unresolved D. Trimming removed 9 bases at V and 2 bases at J, with 15 bases between. This CDR3 region has 14 residues. CDR1 is LNHDA and CDR2 is SQIVND in the germline V gene (reference sequence). CDR3 coding DNA: TGTGCCAGCCTATCTGGGTTCGACACAGATACGCAGTATTTT. It specifies CASLSGFDTDTQYF.

This clonotype has just a few counts. The chain employs TRBV29-1 and TRBJ1-1, with D possibly TRBD1 on 6 matching bases. This CDR3 contains 13 residues. Looked up from germline, CDR1 is SQVTM and CDR2 is ANQGSEA. Trimming cost V 6 bases and J 1 base, with 12 bases left between them. DNA for the CDR3: TGCAGCGTAGGGGGACAAACGAACACTGAAGCTTTCTTT. This encodes CSVGGQTNTEAFF.

This clonotype has only a few counts. The chain employs TRBV6-2 or TRBV6-3 and TRBJ1-6; D is unclear. Germline loops: CDR1 MNHEY, CDR2 SVGEGT. The CDR3 consists of 15 residues. Deletions cut 2 bases from V and 10 bases from J, with 15 bases between. The CDR3 bases are TGTGCCAGCAGTTACACCCAGGAACCCGGATCACCCCTCCACTTT. Amino acid sequence: CASSYTQEPGSPLHF.

This chain connects TRBV6-2 or TRBV6-3 to TRBJ2-1, with D uncertain. Germline values: CDR1 MNHEY, CDR2 SVGEGT. The CDR3 length is 13 residues. Trimming took 5 bases from V and 4 from J, leaving 9 bases between them. This CDR3 is CASSPDDYNEQFF. The CDR3 DNA reads as TGTGCCAGCAGTCCCGACGATTACAATGAGCAGTTCTTC.